These 25 T cell receptor beta chains originate from one sample sequenced in a study of STAT5B mutations in CD4+ large granular lymphocyte leukemia. Some clones are missing from TCRdb's copy, which holds only in-frame ones; the method was immunoSEQ multiplex PCR. The data contain around 50,000 clones, more than 65% of them seen just once; the ten biggest clones take up 0.35%. Sequencing was carried out using CD4+ T cells from blood buffy coats. These receptors all come from a human donor in good health.

This rearrangement joins TRBV6-1 to TRBJ1-2, with D possibly matching TRBD1 (6 bases). Trimming took 8 bases from V and 4 from J, leaving 14 bases between them. The germline CDR1 and CDR2 sequences are MNHNS and SASEGT. The CDR3 loop spans 13 amino acids. CDR3 bases: TGTGCCAGCGGTATTTCGGGGGCCTATGGCTACACCTTC. Its protein product is CASGISGAYGYTF.

V gene TRBV27 combines with J gene TRBJ2-7; 12 bases match TRBD2. CDR1 is MNHEY and CDR2 is SMNVEV in the germline V gene (reference sequence). CDR3 length equals 15 residues. Trimming at V came to 4 bases and at J to 1 base, leaving 2 bases not matched to a gene. The CDR3 reads CASSSLAGGSYEQYF. The DNA for the CDR3 is TGTGCCAGCAGTTCACTAGCGGGAGGTTCCTACGAGCAGTACTTC.

This clone was found once. The chain has TRBV5-1 and TRBJ1-1, with D perhaps TRBD1 (5 bases). CDR1 is SGHRS, CDR2 YFSETQ, per germline. V lost 1 base and J 3 bases, leaving 13 bases between the germline ends. There are 15 residues in the CDR3. In DNA, the CDR3 is TGCGCCAGCAGCTTGTCACGTGGGGCGGACACTGAAGCTTTCTTT. Translating gives CASSLSRGADTEAFF.

The chain couples TRBV4-1 to TRBJ2-2; 11 positions agree with TRBD2. With 0 bases clipped from V and 0 bases from J, the junction kept 6 bases outside the gene matches. The CDR3 contains 19 residues. CDR1 is MGHRA and CDR2 is YSYEKL in the germline V gene. The CDR3 nucleotides read TGCGCCAGCAGCCAAGAGTGGGTAGCGGGAGGGCCGAACACCGGGGAGCTGTTTTTT. This codes for CASSQEWVAGGPNTGELFF.

The DNA for the CDR3 is TGTGCCAGCAGGAACAGGGGTGGCACTGAAGCTTTCTTT. It translates to CASRNRGGTEAFF. The chain joins TRBV6-5 to TRBJ1-1, with TRBD1 matching over 7 bases. V was clipped by 6 bases and J by 4 bases; unmatched bases: 5. The CDR3 consists of 13 residues. Germline V CDR1 and CDR2: MNHEY, SVGAGI.

This clone has a single count. V and J are TRBV7-6 and TRBJ2-7; tentatively, D is TRBD1 (6 bases). The germline gives CDR1 SGHVS, CDR2 FNYEAQ. Trimming stripped 5 bases from V and 5 bases from J, with 13 bases between. The CDR3 has 13 residues. The CDR3 DNA sequence: TGTGCCAGCAGCCTACGTCACAGGGACGAGCAGTACTTC. Translating gives CASSLRHRDEQYF.

The CDR3 spells CASSLPGQPSPLHF. CDR3 in DNA: TGTGCCAGCAGTTTACCGGGACAGCCTTCACCCCTCCACTTT. The chain couples TRBV27 to TRBJ1-6; 7 nucleotides align to TRBD1. Looked up from germline, CDR1 is MNHEY and CDR2 is SMNVEV (reference sequence). V was clipped by 2 bases and J by 9 bases; unmatched bases: 4. The CDR3 spans 14 residues.

The gene calls are TRBV5-5 and TRBJ1-2; D unresolved. Germline V gene lookup returns CDR1 SGHKS and CDR2 YYEKEE (reference sequence). The germline V and J ends were trimmed by 3 bases and 4 bases, with 10 bases remaining between them. The CDR3 runs to 13 residues. This CDR3 reads CASSSWNPYGYTF. As DNA, the CDR3 is TGTGCCAGCAGCTCATGGAATCCCTATGGCTACACCTTC.

The V call is TRBV11-3, the J call TRBJ2-1, with 7 nucleotides matching TRBD2. CDR3 length equals 14 residues. The trim removed 5 bases at V and 4 bases at J, leaving 5 bases unmatched. Germline CDR1 and CDR2: SGHNT and YENEEA. CDR3 sequence: CASSVGGIYNEQFF. CDR3 sequence (DNA): TGTGCCAGCAGCGTCGGGGGGATTTACAATGAGCAGTTCTTC.

The chain recombines TRBV14 with TRBJ2-5; possibly TRBD2 for D (7 bases). Germline CDR1 and CDR2: SGHDN and FVKESK. V lost 1 base and J lost 1, with 25 bases in between. The CDR3 extends over 20 amino acids. This chain's CDR3 is CASSQGLWRGGLSLQETQYF. For the CDR3, the DNA is TGTGCCAGCAGCCAAGGACTTTGGAGGGGGGGCCTGAGTCTCCAAGAGACCCAGTACTTC.

V gene TRBV5-4 combines with J gene TRBJ2-4; D gene ambiguous. Trimming removed 4 bases at V and 7 bases at J, with 12 bases between. Germline V lookup: CDR1 SGHNT, CDR2 YYREEE (reference sequence). This CDR3 region has 13 residues. Written as DNA, the CDR3 is TGTGCCAGCAGCGATTCGGGCGGTAACATTCAGTACTTC. It encodes CASSDSGGNIQYF.

The chain links TRBV30 to TRBJ2-1, with unresolved D. V gave up 3 bases and J gave up 3 bases, with 9 bases separating them. In germline, CDR1 is GTSNPN, CDR2 SVGIG (reference sequence). The CDR3 length is 13 residues. The CDR3 reads CAWSQTVYNEQFF. CDR3 sequence (DNA): TGTGCCTGGAGCCAGACTGTCTACAATGAGCAGTTCTTC.

The rearrangement joins TRBV4-1 to TRBJ2-7; a possible D gene is TRBD1 (5 bases). CDR1 MGHRA and CDR2 YSYEKL come from the germline V gene. The V end lost 5 bases, the J end lost 3 bases, and 14 bases lay between the germline ends. This CDR3 has 14 residues. The CDR3 is CASSATGKVYEQYF. The DNA for the CDR3 is TGCGCCAGCAGCGCCACAGGAAAGGTCTACGAGCAGTACTTC.

The chain is built from TRBV2 and TRBJ1-2; 12 positions agree with TRBD1. V shed 6 bases, J shed 5 bases, and the junction held 7 bases outside the gene matches. The CDR3 runs 15 residues. The V gene's germline CDR1 is SNHLY and CDR2 FYNNEI. CDR3 amino acids: CASRRDRGPSYGYTF. CDR3 DNA sequence: TGTGCCAGCAGGAGGGACAGGGGGCCGTCTTATGGCTACACCTTC.

The chain employs TRBV10-3 and TRBJ2-5, with D tentatively TRBD2 (5 bases). The ends were cut back, 4 bases at V and 7 bases at J, with 13 bases in the middle. There are 13 residues in the CDR3. CDR1 and CDR2 (germline): ENHRY, SYGVKD. CDR3 in amino acids: CAISADPSGTQYF. CDR3 bases: TGTGCCATCAGTGCGGACCCGAGCGGGACCCAGTACTTC.

The chain uses TRBV27 and TRBJ1-2, with a weak D call TRBD1 (6 bases). The V gene's germline CDR1 is MNHEY and CDR2 SMNVEV (reference sequence). The CDR3 runs 14 residues. V was trimmed by 3 bases and J by 6 bases, leaving 14 bases between them. CDR3 amino acids: CASSFGQPIDGYTF. The CDR3 nucleotides read TGTGCCAGCAGTTTCGGACAGCCAATCGATGGCTACACCTTC.

The chain links TRBV6-1 to TRBJ2-5; D call uncertain. The CDR3 runs 13 residues. Germline V lookup: CDR1 MNHNS, CDR2 SASEGT. V gave up 4 bases and J gave up 7 bases, with 13 bases separating them. CDR3 sequence (DNA): TGTGCCAGCAGTGGACCTAGTACGGGGACCCAGTACTTC. It translates to CASSGPSTGTQYF.

The chain has TRBV5-1 and TRBJ2-7; the D gene could be TRBD1 or TRBD2 (5 bases each). The CDR3 length is 14 residues. V lost 3 bases and J lost 2, with 12 bases in between. Germline V gives CDR1 SGHRS, CDR2 YFSETQ. The CDR3 coding sequence is TGCGCCAGCAGCTCCTCAGAGGGGACCTACGAGCAGTACTTC. Translation gives CASSSSEGTYEQYF.

This clone was found once. The V gene is TRBV15, the J gene TRBJ2-3, with 8 nucleotides matching TRBD2. CDR3 size: 18 residues. Trimming removed 1 base from V and 0 bases from J; junction bases left unmatched: 9. Looked up from germline, CDR1 is LNHNV and CDR2 is YYDKDF (reference sequence). The CDR3 is CATSRATSGLRSTDTQYF. The CDR3 region has the DNA TGTGCCACCAGCAGAGCCACTAGCGGCCTCCGTAGCACAGATACGCAGTATTTT.

The V and J genes are TRBV7-3 and TRBJ2-1, with 10 bases that match TRBD2. V was pared by 5 bases and J by 1 base, with 5 bases of the junction left unmatched. Germline V CDR1 and CDR2: SGHTA, FQGTGA. The CDR3 is 16 residues long. The CDR3 spells CASSIYSGGSYNEQFF. For the CDR3, the DNA is TGTGCCAGCAGCATTTATAGCGGGGGGTCCTACAATGAGCAGTTCTTC.

In its sample, this clone is medium-sized. The chain joins TRBV6-6 to TRBJ1-1, with D uncertain. Germline-derived CDR1 and CDR2 are MNHNY and SVGAGI (reference sequence). V was trimmed by 4 bases and J by 6 bases, leaving 9 bases between them. The CDR3 runs 12 residues. CDR3 amino acids: CASSSIEAEAFF. In DNA form, the CDR3 reads TGTGCCAGCAGTTCGATCGAGGCTGAAGCTTTCTTT.

This clone has only a few counts. The chain employs TRBV18 and TRBJ2-7; 7 bases are a match to TRBD2. Germline V gene sequence: CDR1 KGHSH, CDR2 LQKENI. The CDR3 contains 14 residues. V trimming: 6 bases; J trimming: 2 bases; junction bases outside the gene matches: 7. The CDR3 bases are TGTGCCAGCTCCTTTGGTAGCGGGCCCTACGAGCAGTACTTC. Translating gives CASSFGSGPYEQYF.

The chain carries TRBV5-5 and TRBJ1-1, with D unclear. The CDR3 covers 15 residues. Trimming took 0 bases from V and 4 from J, leaving 13 bases between them. Germline lookup yields CDR1 SGHKS and CDR2 YYEKEE (reference sequence). The CDR3 DNA follows: TGTGCCAGCAGCTTGGCCTGGTTAGGCCCCACTGAAGCTTTCTTT. Residues: CASSLAWLGPTEAFF.

The CDR3 DNA follows: TGTGCCAGCAGCTTGGCACGTTCCCCGACAGCTTTCTTT. Amino acid sequence: CASSLARSPTAFF. V and J are TRBV5-4 and TRBJ1-1; no definite D call. CDR3 length: 13 amino acids. Germline CDR1 and CDR2: SGHNT and YYREEE (reference sequence). Trimming removed 0 bases from V and 10 bases from J, with 13 bases in between.

V and J are TRBV5-6 and TRBJ2-3; 7 bases match TRBD2. The germline V gene encodes CDR1 SGHDT and CDR2 YYEEEE. Unmatched junction bases numbered 8, after V lost 4 bases and J lost 6 bases. This CDR3 is 14 amino acids long. The CDR3 sequence is CASSRGTIRDTQYF. The CDR3 DNA reads TGTGCCAGCAGCCGCGGGACTATTCGGGATACGCAGTATTTT. Full variable domain (remainder filled in from reference TRBV5-6 and TRBJ2-3): DAGVTQSPTHLIKTRGQQVTLRCSPKSGHDTVSWYQQALGQGPQFIFQYYEEEERQRGNFPDRFSGHQFPNYSSELNVNALLLGDSALYLCASSRGTIRDTQYFGPGTRLTVL.